This T cell receptor (beta chain) appears in the sequencing data of a study of CD8+ T cells in alopecia areata. The study's findings and limits: The presence of one nonresponder keeps the tie between baseline CD8+ expansion and response uncertain.

About this clone itself: Its antigen is undetermined.

Treatment specified: oral pan-JAK inhibitor, 5-10 mg twice daily. It was cDNA, reverse transcribed from extracted RNA, that served as the sequencing template. Sequencing used immunoSEQ multiplex PCR; TCRdb keeps in-frame clones, though not all of them. The sample shows hundreds of thousands of clones, around 64% of them seen only once. This specimen consisted of CD4+ T cells sorted from blood, obtained around week 52, from a patient treated with tofacitinib. This TCR was sampled from a human donor with alopecia areata.

CDR3: CASGGLASSYNEQFF. The CDR3 region has the DNA TGTGCCAGCGGCGGACTAGCGAGCTCCTACAATGAGCAGTTCTTC. The V call is TRBV2, the J call TRBJ2-1; TRBD2 agrees at 9 bases. The CDR3 covers 15 residues. The V segment lost 8 bases and the J segment 0 bases; nucleotides outside the gene matches: 5. Germline V gene sequence: CDR1 SNHLY, CDR2 FYNNEI.